Each of the 17 T cell receptor beta chains below was sequenced from the same sample in a study of blood T cell repertoires in COVID-19. Only in-frame clones appear in the TCRdb table, and some are missing; sequencing was by immunoSEQ multiplex PCR. The sample has about 32,000 clones; about 92% are singletons. Specimen: peripheral blood. The receptors originated from a man between 65 and 80 years old with active or convalescent COVID-19.

V usage is TRBV27 and J usage is TRBJ1-3, with 10 bases identical to TRBD1. Germline V gene data show CDR1 as MNHEY and CDR2 as SMNVEV (reference sequence). This CDR3 comprises 21 residues. Losses at the gene ends were 4 bases for V and 0 bases for J; bases not matched to a gene: 18. Here the CDR3 reads CASSSTDPGQGIWGSGNTIYF. CDR3 in DNA: TGTGCCAGCAGTTCCACGGACCCGGGACAGGGGATTTGGGGCTCTGGAAACACCATATATTTT.

The chain couples TRBV10-3 to TRBJ2-2, with D perhaps TRBD1 (6 bases). V was shortened by 6 bases and J by 3 bases, with 14 bases between the two germline ends. The CDR3 is made up of 15 amino acids. The germline V gene encodes CDR1 ENHRY and CDR2 SYGVKD. The CDR3 is CAISQGTLDTGELFF. The CDR3 nucleotides read TGTGCCATCAGCCAGGGGACGCTGGACACCGGGGAGCTGTTTTTT.

The chain couples TRBV5-1 to TRBJ1-1; a possible D gene is TRBD1 (6 bases). Trimming left V 2 bases short and J 5 bases short, with 13 bases between. The CDR3 contains 14 residues. Germline-derived CDR1 and CDR2 are SGHRS and YFSETQ. The CDR3 sequence is CASSLQGRGTEAFF. CDR3 nucleotides: TGCGCCAGCAGCTTACAGGGTAGGGGAACTGAAGCTTTCTTT.

The gene calls are TRBV7-9 and TRBJ2-1, with D perhaps TRBD1 (5 bases). Germline assignment: CDR1 SEHNR and CDR2 FQNEAQ (reference sequence). Deletions cut 4 bases from V and 4 bases from J, with 17 bases between. This CDR3 spans 16 amino acids. CDR3: CASSSDQGIAYNEQFF. CDR3 in DNA: TGTGCCAGCAGCTCTGATCAGGGCATTGCGTACAATGAGCAGTTCTTC.

Here the CDR3 reads CSSQRDRTYNEQFF. For the CDR3, the DNA is TGCAGCTCCCAACGGGACAGAACCTACAATGAGCAGTTCTTC. This chain links TRBV29-1 with TRBJ2-1; 7 positions agree with TRBD1. The CDR3 is 14 amino acids. V trimming: 8 bases; J trimming: 2 bases; junction bases outside the gene matches: 9. In germline, CDR1 is SQVTM, CDR2 ANQGSEA.

J is TRBJ2-3 and V is TRBV18; the D is unclear. Per the germline V gene, CDR1 is KGHSH and CDR2 is LQKENI. The ends were cut back, 3 bases at V and 0 bases at J, with 7 bases in the middle. This CDR3 region has 14 residues. Here the CDR3 reads CASSPPGSTDTQYF. For the CDR3, the DNA is TGTGCCAGCTCACCCCCCGGTAGCACAGATACGCAGTATTTT.

This clone came up a few times. This chain links TRBV7-2 with TRBJ1-1; perhaps TRBD1 as D (5 bases). The germline gives CDR1 SGHTA, CDR2 FQGNSA. The germline V and J ends were trimmed by 5 bases and 1 base, with 17 bases remaining between them. This CDR3 has 16 amino acids. DNA for the CDR3: TGTGCCAGCAGCGCAAATGCGGGGCATCCGAACACTGAAGCTTTCTTT. Its protein is CASSANAGHPNTEAFF.

V usage is TRBV5-1 and J usage is TRBJ2-7; D might be TRBD2 (6 bases). V lost 0 bases, J lost 4 bases, and 11 bases lay in between. Germline V gives CDR1 SGHRS, CDR2 YFSETQ. The CDR3 covers 14 residues. CDR3 in amino acids: CASSLAAGKYEQYF. As DNA, the CDR3 is TGCGCCAGCAGCTTGGCGGCGGGGAAATACGAGCAGTACTTC.

The chain combines TRBV14 with TRBJ2-3; D gene uncertain. Germline CDR1 SGHDN, CDR2 FVKESK. V lost 1 base to trimming and J lost 5 bases, with 4 bases between them. This CDR3 spans 12 amino acids. The CDR3 loop is CASSQAGDTQYF. In nucleotides, the CDR3 is TGTGCCAGCAGCCAAGCGGGAGATACGCAGTATTTT.

The chain employs TRBV5-1 and TRBJ2-7; TRBD2 aligns across 10 bases. The CDR3 is 14 amino acids. J was trimmed by 3 bases and V by 4 bases; bases with no gene match: 4. The V gene's germline CDR1 is SGHRS and CDR2 YFSETQ. The CDR3 DNA follows: TGCGCCAGCAGCACCTCTAGCGGGGGCTACGAGCAGTACTTC. Amino acid sequence: CASSTSSGGYEQYF.

The J gene is TRBJ1-1, the V gene TRBV11-3; a weak D match, TRBD1 (5 bases). The CDR3 length is 12 residues. V lost 1 base to trimming and J lost 7 bases, with 7 bases between them. Germline assignment: CDR1 SGHNT and CDR2 YENEEA. CDR3 region: CASSLVGGEAFF. The CDR3 region has the DNA TGTGCCAGCAGCTTAGTGGGGGGTGAAGCTTTCTTT.

J is TRBJ2-7 and V is TRBV5-4; perhaps TRBD1 as D (6 bases). CDR3 length: 15 amino acids. V was trimmed by 0 bases and J by 2 bases, leaving 12 bases between them. In germline, CDR1 is SGHNT, CDR2 YYREEE (reference sequence). The CDR3 nucleotides are TGTGCCAGCAGCTTGGGGGGGCGGCTAGCCTACGAGCAGTACTTC. Translation: CASSLGGRLAYEQYF. Full variable domain (rest looked up from reference TRBV5-4 and TRBJ2-7): ETGVTQSPTHLIKTRGQQVTLRCSSQSGHNTVSWYQQALGQGPQFIFQYYREEENGRGNFPPRFSGLQFPNYSSELNVNALELDDSALYLCASSLGGRLAYEQYFGPGTRLTVT.

This sequence joins TRBV6-4 and TRBJ2-3, with a weak D call TRBD1 (5 bases). The V and J ends lost 7 bases and 5 bases respectively, with 22 bases between them. The CDR3 loop spans 16 amino acids. In germline, CDR1 is MRHNA, CDR2 SNTAGT. The DNA for the CDR3 is TGTGCCAGCAAATACGAACAGAAGTGCACAGGAGATACGCAGTATTTT. It yields the protein CASKYEQKCTGDTQYF.

This clone was picked up a small number of times. The rearrangement uses TRBV2 and TRBJ1-4, with TRBD1 matching over 7 bases. The ends lost 3 bases at V and 10 bases at J; junction bases unmatched: 8. The CDR3 contains 14 residues. Looked up from germline, CDR1 is SNHLY and CDR2 is FYNNEI. CDR3 in DNA: TGTGCCAGCAGTGACCCGACCGAGGGGGCAAAACTGTTTTTT. Translating gives CASSDPTEGAKLFF.

The V and J genes are TRBV30 and TRBJ1-3; 8 bases align to TRBD1. V dropped 3 bases and J dropped 4; count of bases not matched to a gene: 8. There are 15 residues in the CDR3. CDR1 is GTSNPN, CDR2 SVGIG, per germline (reference sequence). The DNA of the CDR3 is TGTGCCTGGAGAGACAGGGGTAGCATCGGAAACACCATATATTTT. This encodes CAWRDRGSIGNTIYF.

V gene TRBV25-1 combines with J gene TRBJ1-5, with D hard to call. Trimming stripped 3 bases from V and 4 bases from J, with 7 bases between. The germline V gene has CDR1 MGHDK and CDR2 SYGVNS. The CDR3 length is 13 residues. The CDR3, as DNA: TGTGCCAGCAGTGAGTCAGATAATCAGCCCCAGCATTTT. Its protein is CASSESDNQPQHF.

The chain employs TRBV11-2 and TRBJ2-3; 13 bases match TRBD2. Germline loops: CDR1 SGHAT, CDR2 FQNNGV. J was trimmed by 3 bases and V by 4 bases; bases with no gene match: 7. CDR3 length: 17 amino acids. The CDR3 DNA reads as TGTGCCAGCAGCTCACTAGCGGGAGGGCCTATGACAGATACGCAGTATTTT. It specifies CASSSLAGGPMTDTQYF.